This TCR beta chain stems from a study of T cells in Graves' hyperthyroidism and ophthalmopathy. V was cut by 1 base and J by 12 bases, with 16 bases left in between. CDR1 and CDR2 (germline): LNHDA, SQIVND (reference sequence). CDR3 length: 14 amino acids. On the basis of clinical symptoms, serum thyroxine and TRAb, thyroid ultrasound and orbital computed tomography, diagnoses were made. TCR beta CDR3 regions were amplified from RNA transcripts. First-round RT-PCR with HTBI primers amplified the TCR CDR3 region. TCRdb itself ran the multiplex PCR reads through MiXCR, one entry per CDR3 protein. In the table there are some 650,000 distinct CDR3 sequences, 16% of which are singletons.

What was sequenced was blood. This receptor was taken from a middle-aged woman with Graves' ophthalmopathy. J is TRBJ2-1 and V is TRBV19; D not certain. CDR3 sequence (DNA): TGTGCCAGTAGTATAGCTGGCAGTTCGGCCGGGCAGTTCTTC. Protein sequence: CASSIAGSSAGQFF.